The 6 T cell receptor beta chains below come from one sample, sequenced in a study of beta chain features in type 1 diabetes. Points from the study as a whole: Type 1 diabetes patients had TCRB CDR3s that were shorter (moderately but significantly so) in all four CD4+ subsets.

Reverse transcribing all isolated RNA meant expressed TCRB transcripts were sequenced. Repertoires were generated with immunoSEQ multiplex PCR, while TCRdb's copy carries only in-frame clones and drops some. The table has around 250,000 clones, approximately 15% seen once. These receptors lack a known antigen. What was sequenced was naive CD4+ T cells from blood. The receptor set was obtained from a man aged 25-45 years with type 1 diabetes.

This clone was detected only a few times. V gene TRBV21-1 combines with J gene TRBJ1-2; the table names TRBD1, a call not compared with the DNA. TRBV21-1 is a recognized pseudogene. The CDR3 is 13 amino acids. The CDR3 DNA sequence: TGTGCCAGCAGCGGCAGGGTACGTCGGGGCTACACCTTC. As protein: CASSGRVRRGYTF.

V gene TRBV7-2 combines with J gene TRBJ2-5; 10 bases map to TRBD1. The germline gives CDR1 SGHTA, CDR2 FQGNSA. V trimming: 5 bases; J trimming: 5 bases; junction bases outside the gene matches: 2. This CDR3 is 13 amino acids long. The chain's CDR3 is CASSKGQGETQYF. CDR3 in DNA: TGTGCCAGCAGCAAGGGACAGGGGGAGACCCAGTACTTC.

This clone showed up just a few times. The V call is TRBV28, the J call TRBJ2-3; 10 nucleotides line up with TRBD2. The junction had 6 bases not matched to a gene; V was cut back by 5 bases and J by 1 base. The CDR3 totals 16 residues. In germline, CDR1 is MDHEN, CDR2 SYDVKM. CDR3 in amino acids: CASSHWTSGRTDTQYF. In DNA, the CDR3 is TGTGCCAGCAGTCATTGGACTAGCGGACGCACAGATACGCAGTATTTT.

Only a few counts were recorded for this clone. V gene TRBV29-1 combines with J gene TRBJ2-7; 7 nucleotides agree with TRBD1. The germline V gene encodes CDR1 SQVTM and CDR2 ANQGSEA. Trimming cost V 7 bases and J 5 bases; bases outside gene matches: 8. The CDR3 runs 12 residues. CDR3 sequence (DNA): TGCAGCGGCCGGGACAGTCGGGACGAGCAGTACTTC. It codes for CSGRDSRDEQYF.

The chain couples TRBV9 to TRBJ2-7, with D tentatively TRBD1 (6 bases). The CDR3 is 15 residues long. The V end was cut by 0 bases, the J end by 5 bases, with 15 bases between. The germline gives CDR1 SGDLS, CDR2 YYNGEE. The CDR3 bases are TGTGCCAGCAGCGTAGGGGTCGGACAGACGCACGAGCAGTACTTC. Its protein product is CASSVGVGQTHEQYF.

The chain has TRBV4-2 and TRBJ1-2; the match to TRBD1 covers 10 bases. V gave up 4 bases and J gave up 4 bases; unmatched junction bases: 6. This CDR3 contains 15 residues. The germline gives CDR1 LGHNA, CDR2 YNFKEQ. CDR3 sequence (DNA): TGTGCCAGCAGCCCGACAGGGGGCGCGGGCTATGGCTACACCTTC. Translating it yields CASSPTGGAGYGYTF.